A selection of T cell receptor beta chains follows, all from one sample in a study of shared clonotypes between healthy human individuals. Some clones are missing from TCRdb's copy, which holds only in-frame ones; the method was immunoSEQ multiplex PCR. The sample lists fewer than 850,000 clones, around 96% occurring once. Sequenced: naive CD8+ T cells sorted from blood. The receptor set was obtained from a man aged 30 to 39 in good health. The CDR3 runs from the conserved cysteine through the conserved F or W. A D gene is named only where the DNA matches it firmly. Size tells how often a clone was seen (once, few, many) or the class of an expanded clone, and some rows leave it out.

d_call j_call v_call clone_size cdr3_aa cdr3_nt
NA TRBJ2-7 TRBV28 NA CASTSRGDEQYF TGTGCCAGTACCAGCAGGGGCGACGAGCAGTACTTC
NA TRBJ2-2 TRBV6-5 NA CASTWQTGNTGELFF TGTGCCAGCACCTGGCAGACAGGGAACACCGGGGAGCTGTTTTTT
TRBD1 TRBJ2-7 TRBV10-3 NA CAISDPGTVNEQYF TGTGCCATCAGCGACCCAGGGACAGTCAACGAGCAGTACTTC
TRBD1 TRBJ2-6 TRBV27 NA CASSLDRVILTF TGTGCCAGCAGCTTGGACAGGGTGATCCTGACTTTC
NA TRBJ1-5 TRBV5-6 NA CASSLAGTYSNQPQHF TGTGCCAGCAGCTTGGCAGGTACCTATAGCAATCAGCCCCAGCATTTT
NA TRBJ2-7 TRBV19 once CASSIVHRNYEQYF TGTGCCAGTAGTATAGTCCACAGAAACTACGAGCAGTACTTC
TRBD2 TRBJ2-7 TRBV7-8 NA CASSLVVAGGTYEQYF TGTGCCAGCAGCTTAGTTGTAGCGGGAGGAACCTACGAGCAGTACTTC
NA TRBJ1-2 TRBV4-1 NA CASRGEAIGSPNYGYTF TGCGCCAGCAGGGGAGAAGCAATAGGGAGTCCTAACTATGGCTACACCTTC
NA TRBJ1-1 TRBV7-9 NA CASSRTGNTEAFF TGTGCCAGCAGCCGCACAGGGAACACTGAAGCTTTCTTT
TRBD2 TRBJ2-1 TRBV27 NA CASSRGLAGDNEQFF TGTGCCAGCAGTCGTGGCCTAGCGGGAGACAATGAGCAGTTCTTC
NA TRBJ1-4 TRBV21-1 NA CASILLRQNEKLFF TGTGCCAGCATCTTACTACGACAGAATGAAAAACTGTTTTTT
NA TRBJ2-2 TRBV25-1 NA CASSHAGTATNTGELFF TGTGCCAGCAGTCACGCCGGGACGGCAACGAACACCGGGGAGCTGTTTTTT
NA TRBJ1-1 TRBV4-3 once CASSQDTWNTEAFF TGCGCCAGCAGCCAAGATACCTGGAACACTGAAGCTTTCTTT
NA TRBJ2-1 TRBV7-9 NA CASSPSGGQGYNEQFF TGTGCCAGCAGCCCCTCGGGAGGACAGGGCTACAATGAGCAGTTCTTC
NA TRBJ2-7 TRBV10-3 NA CAVRRDGSYEQYF TGTGCCGTACGGAGGGACGGGTCTTACGAGCAGTACTTC
NA TRBJ1-1 TRBV6-6 NA CASSPDRAEAFF TGTGCCAGCAGTCCAGATAGGGCTGAAGCTTTCTTT
NA TRBJ2-7 TRBV13 NA CASSSLSSSYEQYF TGTGCCAGCAGCTCCTTGTCTAGCTCCTACGAGCAGTACTTC
NA TRBJ1-2 TRBV25-1 few CASGGRGGYTF TGTGCCAGCGGGGGGAGGGGTGGCTACACCTTC
TRBD1 TRBJ1-1 TRBV30 NA CAWTNGQGNTEAFF TGTGCCTGGACAAATGGACAGGGGAACACTGAAGCTTTCTTT
NA TRBJ2-1 TRBV7-6 NA CASALDQFSYNEQFF TGTGCCAGCGCCCTGGACCAATTCTCCTACAATGAGCAGTTCTTC
NA TRBJ1-4 TRBV2 NA CASRSVGGGLNEKLFF TGTGCCAGCAGAAGTGTGGGCGGGGGGCTAAATGAAAAACTGTTTTTT
TRBD2 TRBJ2-7 TRBV7-6 NA CASSHPEGLAGPSYEQYF TGTGCCAGCAGCCATCCCGAAGGACTAGCGGGGCCCTCCTACGAGCAGTACTTC
NA TRBJ1-1 TRBV6-5 NA CASSRGQKTEAFF TGTGCCAGCAGCCGTGGACAAAAGACTGAAGCTTTCTTT
NA TRBJ1-5 TRBV15 NA CATSRDRAGDQPQHF TGTGCCACCAGCAGAGACAGGGCGGGGGATCAGCCCCAGCATTTT
TRBD1 TRBJ2-7 TRBV7-9 once CASSFRRDRGDEQYF TGTGCCAGCAGCTTCCGCCGGGACAGGGGTGACGAGCAGTACTTC
NA TRBJ2-1 TRBV4-3 NA CASSQGKFYEQFF TGCGCCAGCAGCCAAGGGAAATTTTATGAGCAGTTCTTC
NA TRBJ1-4 TRBV7-2 NA CASSFRGNLQGLREKLFF TGTGCCAGCAGCTTTAGAGGAAATTTACAGGGATTACGTGAAAAACTGTTTTTT
TRBD1 TRBJ1-1 TRBV5-1 NA CASRLLSGQPMNTEAFF TGCGCCAGCAGGTTGTTATCGGGACAGCCGATGAACACTGAAGCTTTCTTT
TRBD2 TRBJ2-1 TRBV11-2 NA CASSESGSSYNEQFF TGTGCCAGCAGCGAAAGCGGGAGCTCCTACAATGAGCAGTTCTTC
NA TRBJ2-7 TRBV4-1 once CASSPGASRDEQYF TGCGCCAGCAGCCCAGGGGCCTCGAGGGACGAGCAGTACTTC
NA TRBJ2-7 TRBV9 NA CASSPGPGRLEQYF TGTGCCAGCAGCCCGGGACCTGGAAGGTTGGAGCAGTACTTC
TRBD1 TRBJ2-2 TRBV29-1 NA CSVDRRGLSGELFF TGCAGCGTTGATCGCAGGGGGCTATCCGGGGAGCTGTTTTTT
NA TRBJ2-7 TRBV19 NA CASSPGTFSYEQYF TGTGCCAGCAGTCCCGGGACATTCTCCTACGAGCAGTACTTC
TRBD2 TRBJ2-7 TRBV29-1 NA CSVGLAGPYEQYF TGCAGCGTGGGACTAGCGGGGCCTTACGAGCAGTACTTC
TRBD2 TRBJ2-4 TRBV29-1 NA CSVLGTSGNDIQYF TGCAGCGTACTCGGGACTAGCGGGAATGACATTCAGTACTTC
NA TRBJ2-1 TRBV15 NA CATSRDHVDEQFF TGTGCCACCAGCAGAGATCACGTGGATGAGCAGTTCTTC
NA TRBJ2-2 TRBV7-9 NA CASSLAESTGELFF TGTGCCAGCAGCTTAGCTGAGTCCACCGGGGAGCTGTTTTTT
NA TRBJ2-7 TRBV28 NA CASSPGGYEQYF TGTGCCAGCAGTCCTGGGGGGTACGAGCAGTACTTC
NA TRBJ2-5 TRBV29-1 NA CSVELAGKKRGTQYF TGCAGCGTTGAATTGGCAGGGAAAAAGAGGGGGACCCAGTACTTC
NA TRBJ2-5 TRBV10-3 NA CAIHRDLKETQYF TGTGCCATACACAGGGATTTGAAAGAGACCCAGTACTTC
TRBD1 TRBJ1-1 TRBV4-2 NA CASSQDRAGTGASMNTEAFF TGTGCCAGCAGCCAAGACAGAGCCGGGACAGGAGCCAGCATGAACACTGAAGCTTTCTTT
NA TRBJ2-2 TRBV27 NA CASSFSSQVYTGELFF TGTGCCAGCAGTTTTTCTTCACAGGTGTACACCGGGGAGCTGTTTTTT
TRBD1 TRBJ2-7 TRBV5-1 NA CASSPTGASSYEQYF TGCGCCAGCAGCCCAACAGGGGCATCCTCCTACGAGCAGTACTTC
TRBD1 TRBJ2-5 TRBV15 NA CATSSGDRGEETQYF TGTGCCACCAGCAGCGGTGACAGGGGGGAAGAGACCCAGTACTTC
TRBD1 TRBJ2-2 TRBV5-1 NA CASSLGDRENTGELFF TGCGCCAGCAGCTTAGGGGACAGGGAGAACACCGGGGAGCTGTTTTTT
NA TRBJ1-4 TRBV7-6 NA CASGEDSEKLFF TGTGCCAGCGGGGAGGACAGCGAAAAACTGTTTTTT
NA TRBJ1-5 TRBV18 NA CASSPEGGNQPQHF TGTGCCAGCTCCCCCGAGGGCGGCAATCAGCCCCAGCATTTT
NA TRBJ2-5 TRBV11-3 NA CASSTQPEETQYF TGTGCCAGCAGCACTCAACCCGAAGAGACCCAGTACTTC
TRBD1 TRBJ2-7 TRBV6-6 NA CASSTQGAVNEQYF TGTGCCAGCAGCACCCAGGGGGCCGTAAACGAGCAGTACTTC
NA TRBJ1-2 TRBV15 NA CATTRPGGSRYGYTF TGTGCCACCACCAGGCCTGGGGGCAGCCGGTATGGCTACACCTTC
NA TRBJ2-7 TRBV11-3 once CASSIGQRPRDGLYEQYF TGTGCCAGCAGCATCGGACAGCGGCCCCGGGACGGGCTCTACGAGCAGTACTTC
NA TRBJ2-2 TRBV27 NA CASSSQMNTGELFF TGTGCCAGCAGTTCCCAAATGAACACCGGGGAGCTGTTTTTT
NA TRBJ1-1 TRBV13 NA CASSSQGGSTEAFF TGTGCCAGCAGCTCACAGGGAGGGAGCACTGAAGCTTTCTTT
NA TRBJ2-3 TRBV5-4 NA CASSYGTQVQYF TGTGCCAGCAGCTACGGGACCCAGGTTCAGTATTTT